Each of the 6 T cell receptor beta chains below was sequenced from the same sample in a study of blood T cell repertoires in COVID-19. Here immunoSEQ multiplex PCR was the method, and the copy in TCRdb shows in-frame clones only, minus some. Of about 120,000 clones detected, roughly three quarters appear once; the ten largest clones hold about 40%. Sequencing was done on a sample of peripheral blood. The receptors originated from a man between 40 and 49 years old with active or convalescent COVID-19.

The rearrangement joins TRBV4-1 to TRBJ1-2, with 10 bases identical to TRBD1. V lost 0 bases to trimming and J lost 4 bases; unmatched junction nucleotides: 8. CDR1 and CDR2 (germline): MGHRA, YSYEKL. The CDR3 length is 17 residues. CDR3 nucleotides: TGCGCCAGCAGCCAAGAGTCTGCGGGACAGGGGATCTATGGCTACACCTTC. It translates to CASSQESAGQGIYGYTF.

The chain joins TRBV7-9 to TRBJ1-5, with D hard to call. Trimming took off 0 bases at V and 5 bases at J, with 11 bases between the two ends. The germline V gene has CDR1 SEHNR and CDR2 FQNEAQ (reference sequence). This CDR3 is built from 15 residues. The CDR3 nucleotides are TGTGCCAGCAGCTTAGCCGCCATTGCGGATCAGCCCCAGCATTTT. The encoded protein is CASSLAAIADQPQHF.

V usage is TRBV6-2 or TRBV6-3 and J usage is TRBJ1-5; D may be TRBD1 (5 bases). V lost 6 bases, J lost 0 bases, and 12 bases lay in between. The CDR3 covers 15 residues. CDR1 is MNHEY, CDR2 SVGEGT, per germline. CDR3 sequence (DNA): TGTGCCAGCAGGCCTACAGGCAATAGCAATCAGCCCCAGCATTTT. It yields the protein CASRPTGNSNQPQHF.

The DNA for the CDR3 is TGTGCCTGGAGGGGGACAGGGGGGACTGAAGCTTTCTTT. Translated: CAWRGTGGTEAFF. V gene TRBV30 combines with J gene TRBJ1-1; 11 bases are shared with TRBD1. V lost 3 bases, J lost 5 bases, and 2 bases stayed unmatched. This CDR3 has 13 residues. CDR1 and CDR2 from the germline V gene are GTSNPN and SVGIG (reference sequence).

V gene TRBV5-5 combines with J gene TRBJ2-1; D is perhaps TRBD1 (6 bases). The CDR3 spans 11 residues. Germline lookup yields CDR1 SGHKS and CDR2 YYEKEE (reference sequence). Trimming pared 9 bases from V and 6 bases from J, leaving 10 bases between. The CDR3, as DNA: TGTGCCACCTGGACAGTCAATGAGCAGTTCTTC. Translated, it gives CATWTVNEQFF.

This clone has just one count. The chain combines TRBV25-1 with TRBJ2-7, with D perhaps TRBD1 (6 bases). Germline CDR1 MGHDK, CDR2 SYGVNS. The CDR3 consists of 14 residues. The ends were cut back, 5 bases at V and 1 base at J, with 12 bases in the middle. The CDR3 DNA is TGTGCCAGCAGTCAGCGGACAGAATCCTACGAGCAGTACTTC. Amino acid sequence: CASSQRTESYEQYF.